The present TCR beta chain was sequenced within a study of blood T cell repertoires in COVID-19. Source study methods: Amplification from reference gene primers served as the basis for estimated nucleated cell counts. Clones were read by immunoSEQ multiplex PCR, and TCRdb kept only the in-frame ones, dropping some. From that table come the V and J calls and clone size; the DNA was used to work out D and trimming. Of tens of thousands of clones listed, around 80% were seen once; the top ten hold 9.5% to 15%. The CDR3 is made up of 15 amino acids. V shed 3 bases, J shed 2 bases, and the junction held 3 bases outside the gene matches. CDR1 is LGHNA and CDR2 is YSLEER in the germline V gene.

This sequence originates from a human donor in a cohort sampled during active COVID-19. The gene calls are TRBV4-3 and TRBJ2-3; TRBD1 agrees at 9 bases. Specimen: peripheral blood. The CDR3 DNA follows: TGCGCCAGCAGCCACAGGACAGGGGACACAGATACGCAGTATTTT. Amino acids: CASSHRTGDTDTQYF.